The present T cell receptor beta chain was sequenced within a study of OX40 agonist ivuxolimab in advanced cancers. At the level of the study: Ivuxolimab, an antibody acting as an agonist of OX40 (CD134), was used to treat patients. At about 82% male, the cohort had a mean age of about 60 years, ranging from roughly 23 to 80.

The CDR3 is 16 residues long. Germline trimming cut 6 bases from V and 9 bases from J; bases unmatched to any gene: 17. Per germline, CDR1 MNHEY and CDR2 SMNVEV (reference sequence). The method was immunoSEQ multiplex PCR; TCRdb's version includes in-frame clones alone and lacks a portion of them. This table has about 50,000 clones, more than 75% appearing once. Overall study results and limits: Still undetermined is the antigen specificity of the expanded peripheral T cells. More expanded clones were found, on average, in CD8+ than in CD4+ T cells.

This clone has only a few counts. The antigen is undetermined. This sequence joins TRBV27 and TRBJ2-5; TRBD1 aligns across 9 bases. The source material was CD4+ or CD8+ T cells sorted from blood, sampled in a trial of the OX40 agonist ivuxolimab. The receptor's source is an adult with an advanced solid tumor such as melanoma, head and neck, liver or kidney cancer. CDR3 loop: CASSPTGGQYLISQYF. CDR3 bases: TGTGCCAGCAGCCCCACAGGGGGCCAGTACCTAATCTCCCAGTACTTC.